This entry lists 3 T cell receptor beta chains sequenced from one sample in a study of cytomegalovirus exposure and HLA in healthy donors. Assay used: immunoSEQ multiplex PCR; TCRdb lists only in-frame clones, some missing. The sample includes about 140,000 clones, approximately 87% of them seen just once. The sample comprised PBMCs. These TCRs come from a man in his late teens or twenties in good health and CMV-seronegative.

V usage is TRBV25-1 and J usage is TRBJ2-2, with TRBD1 matching 8 bases. This CDR3 contains 16 residues. V gave up 3 bases and J gave up 0 bases; unmatched junction bases: 3. The germline V gene encodes CDR1 MGHDK and CDR2 SYGVNS. Here the CDR3 DNA reads TGTGCCAGCAGTGACCCAGGGGGCGCGAACACCGGGGAGCTGTTTTTT. Protein: CASSDPGGANTGELFF.

The chain is built from TRBV5-6 and TRBJ1-3, with D possibly being TRBD1 (5 bases). The CDR3 is 14 amino acids. The germline gives CDR1 SGHDT, CDR2 YYEEEE. The V end lost 1 base, the J end lost 4 bases, and 9 bases lay between the germline ends. The CDR3 DNA reads TGTGCCAGCAGCTTGCAGGGTGCAGGAAACACCATATATTTT. It encodes CASSLQGAGNTIYF.

The rearrangement uses TRBV5-1 and TRBJ1-6; 9 bases agree with TRBD1. Germline V lookup: CDR1 SGHRS, CDR2 YFSETQ. The length of the CDR3 is 14 residues. The ends lost 4 bases at V and 7 bases at J; junction bases unmatched: 3. The CDR3 sequence is CASSHGTGNSPLHF. In DNA, the CDR3 is TGCGCCAGCAGCCACGGGACAGGGAATTCACCCCTCCACTTT.